This T cell receptor (beta chain) was recovered during a study of T cell repertoires in cytomegalovirus infection. This clonotype was recorded at least ten times. TCRdb reanalysed the reads using MiXCR and keeps one entry per CDR3 protein. The table lists some 240,000 distinct CDR3 sequences, over 15% of them singletons. This CDR3 is 15 amino acids long. Between the trimmed V and J ends, which lost 5 bases and 2 bases, there was a span of 15 bases. Germline V CDR1 and CDR2: SGHTA, FQGNSA. V is TRBV7-2 and J is TRBJ1-2, with a weak D call TRBD1 (5 bases). The sample was CD8+ T cells from PBMCs. This clonotype was obtained from a human donor in good health (CMV status not recorded). Some clones in this sample may be carry-over from other donors' samples. The CDR3 here is CASSPGGFINYGYTF. The CDR3 DNA follows: TGTGCCAGCAGCCCCGGGGGGTTTATAAACTATGGCTACACCTTC.